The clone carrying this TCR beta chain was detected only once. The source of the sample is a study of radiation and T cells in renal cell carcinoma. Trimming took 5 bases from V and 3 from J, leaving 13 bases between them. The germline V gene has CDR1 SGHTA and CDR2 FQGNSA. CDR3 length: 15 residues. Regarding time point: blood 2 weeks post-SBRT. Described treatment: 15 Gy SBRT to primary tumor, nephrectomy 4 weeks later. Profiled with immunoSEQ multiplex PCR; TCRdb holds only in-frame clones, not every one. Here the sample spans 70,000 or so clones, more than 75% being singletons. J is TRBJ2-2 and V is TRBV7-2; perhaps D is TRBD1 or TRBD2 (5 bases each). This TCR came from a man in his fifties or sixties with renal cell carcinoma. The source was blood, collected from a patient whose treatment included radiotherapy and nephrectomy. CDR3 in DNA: TGTGCCAGCAGCAACGAGGGGAGCTACACCGGGGAGCTGTTTTTT. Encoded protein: CASSNEGSYTGELFF.